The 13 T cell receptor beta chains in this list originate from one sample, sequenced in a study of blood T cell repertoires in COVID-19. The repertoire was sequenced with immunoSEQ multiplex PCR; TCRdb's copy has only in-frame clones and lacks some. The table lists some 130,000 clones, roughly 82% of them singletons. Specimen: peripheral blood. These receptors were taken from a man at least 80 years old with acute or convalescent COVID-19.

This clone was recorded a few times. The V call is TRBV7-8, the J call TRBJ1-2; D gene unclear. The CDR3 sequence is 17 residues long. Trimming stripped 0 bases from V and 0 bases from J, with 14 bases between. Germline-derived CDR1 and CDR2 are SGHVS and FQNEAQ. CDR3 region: CASSLARYRRANYGYTF. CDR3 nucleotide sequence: TGTGCCAGCAGCTTAGCGCGCTATAGGCGGGCTAACTATGGCTACACCTTC. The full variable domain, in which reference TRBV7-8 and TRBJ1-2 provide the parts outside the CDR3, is GAGVSQSPRYKVAKRGQDVALRCDPISGHVSLFWYQQALGQGPEFLTYFQNEAQLDKSGLPSDRFFAERPEGSVSTLKIQRTQQEDSAVYLCASSLARYRRANYGYTFGSGTRLTVV.

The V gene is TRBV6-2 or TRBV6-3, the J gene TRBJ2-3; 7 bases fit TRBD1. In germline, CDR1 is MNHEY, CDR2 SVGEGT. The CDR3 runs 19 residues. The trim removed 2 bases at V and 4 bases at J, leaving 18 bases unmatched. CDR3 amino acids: CASSYAMRDRVGQADTQYF. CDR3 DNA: TGTGCCAGCAGTTACGCAATGCGAGACAGGGTGGGACAAGCAGATACGCAGTATTTT.

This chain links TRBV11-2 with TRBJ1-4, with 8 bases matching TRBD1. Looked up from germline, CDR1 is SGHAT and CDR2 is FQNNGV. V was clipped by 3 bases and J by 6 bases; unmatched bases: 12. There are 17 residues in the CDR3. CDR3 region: CASSFTGGLSNYEKLFF. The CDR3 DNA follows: TGTGCCAGCAGCTTCACAGGGGGGCTATCTAACTATGAAAAACTGTTTTTT.

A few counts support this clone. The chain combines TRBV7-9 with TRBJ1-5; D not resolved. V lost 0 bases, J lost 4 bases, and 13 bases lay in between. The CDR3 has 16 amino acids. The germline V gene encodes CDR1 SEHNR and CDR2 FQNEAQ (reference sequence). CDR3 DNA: TGTGCCAGCAGCTTAGCGGCTGCACAACAGAATCAGCCCCAGCATTTT. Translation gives CASSLAAAQQNQPQHF.

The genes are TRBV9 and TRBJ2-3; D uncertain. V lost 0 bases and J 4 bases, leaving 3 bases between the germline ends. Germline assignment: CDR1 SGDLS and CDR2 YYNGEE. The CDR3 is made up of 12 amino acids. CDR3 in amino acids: CASSVEPDTQYF. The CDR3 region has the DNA TGTGCCAGCAGCGTAGAGCCAGATACGCAGTATTTT.

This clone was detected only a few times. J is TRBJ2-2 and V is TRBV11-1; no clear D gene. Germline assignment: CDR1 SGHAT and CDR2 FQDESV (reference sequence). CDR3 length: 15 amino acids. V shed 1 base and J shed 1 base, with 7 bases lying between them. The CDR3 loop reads CASSLGLGNTGELFF. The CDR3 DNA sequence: TGTGCCAGCAGCTTAGGACTCGGGAACACCGGGGAGCTGTTTTTT.

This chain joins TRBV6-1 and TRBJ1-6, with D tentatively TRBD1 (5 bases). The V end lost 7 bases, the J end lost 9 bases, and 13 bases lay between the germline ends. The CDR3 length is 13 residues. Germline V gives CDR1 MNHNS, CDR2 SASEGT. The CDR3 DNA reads TGTGCCAGCACCTTGGACATCTCTTCACCCCTCCACTTT. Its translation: CASTLDISSPLHF.

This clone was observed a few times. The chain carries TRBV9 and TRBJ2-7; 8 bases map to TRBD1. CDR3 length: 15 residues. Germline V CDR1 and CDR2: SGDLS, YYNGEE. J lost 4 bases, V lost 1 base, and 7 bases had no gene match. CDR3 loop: CASSVSVTGAYEQYF. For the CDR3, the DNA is TGTGCCAGCAGCGTATCGGTGACAGGGGCGTACGAGCAGTACTTC.

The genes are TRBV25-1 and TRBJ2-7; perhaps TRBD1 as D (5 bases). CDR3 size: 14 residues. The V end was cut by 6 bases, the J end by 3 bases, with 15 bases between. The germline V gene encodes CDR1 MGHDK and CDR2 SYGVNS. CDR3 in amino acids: CASSHPGNFYEQYF. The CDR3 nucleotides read TGTGCCAGCAGCCATCCAGGGAACTTCTACGAGCAGTACTTC.

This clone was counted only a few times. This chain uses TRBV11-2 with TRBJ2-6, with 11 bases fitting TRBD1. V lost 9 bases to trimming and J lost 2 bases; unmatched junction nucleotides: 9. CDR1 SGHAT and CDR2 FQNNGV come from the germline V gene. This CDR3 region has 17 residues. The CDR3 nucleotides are TGTGCCAGTAAACGCGGGACAGGGGGGACTGGGGCCAACGTCCTGACTTTC. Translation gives CASKRGTGGTGANVLTF.

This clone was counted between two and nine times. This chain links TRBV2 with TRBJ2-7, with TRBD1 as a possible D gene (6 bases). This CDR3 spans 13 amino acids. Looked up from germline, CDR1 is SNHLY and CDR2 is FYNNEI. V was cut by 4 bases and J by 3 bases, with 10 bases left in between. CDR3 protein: CASSGGTIYEQYF. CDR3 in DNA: TGTGCCAGCAGTGGTGGGACAATCTACGAGCAGTACTTC.

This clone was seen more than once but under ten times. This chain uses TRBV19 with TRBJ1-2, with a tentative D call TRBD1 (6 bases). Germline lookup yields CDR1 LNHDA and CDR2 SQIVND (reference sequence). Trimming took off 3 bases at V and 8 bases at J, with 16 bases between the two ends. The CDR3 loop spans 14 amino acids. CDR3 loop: CASSMQGPQLGYTF. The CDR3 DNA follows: TGTGCCAGTAGTATGCAGGGGCCGCAATTAGGCTACACCTTC.

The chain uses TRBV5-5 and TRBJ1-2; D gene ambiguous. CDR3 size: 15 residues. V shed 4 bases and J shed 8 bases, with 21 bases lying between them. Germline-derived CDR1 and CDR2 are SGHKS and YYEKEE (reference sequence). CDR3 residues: CASSPFIDSLRGYTF. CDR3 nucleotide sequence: TGTGCCAGCAGCCCCTTTATTGATTCATTGCGGGGCTACACCTTC.